This TCR beta chain appears in the sequencing data of a study of blood T cell repertoires in COVID-19. Looking at the study overall: Sources were T cells, B-cell-depleted T cells, or PBMCs; the material itself was cDNA or gDNA.

The method was immunoSEQ multiplex PCR; TCRdb's version includes in-frame clones alone and lacks a portion of them. The sample holds 17,000 or so clones, approximately 78% seen once. The CDR3 is 15 residues long. V lost 6 bases and J 4 bases, leaving 17 bases between the germline ends. Germline CDR1 is SGHRS and CDR2 is YFSETQ. The sequenced material came from peripheral blood. This TCR derives from a man in his 60s with active or convalescent COVID-19. This chain uses TRBV5-1 with TRBJ2-1; D not certain. For the CDR3, the DNA is TGCGCCAGCAACCCCCAGGCCTCTAAATACAATGAGCAGTTCTTC. It specifies CASNPQASKYNEQFF.